The 30 T cell receptor beta chains given below trace back to one sample, sequenced in a study of blood T cell repertoires in COVID-19. Only in-frame clones appear in the TCRdb table, and some are missing; sequencing was by immunoSEQ multiplex PCR. The data show over 140,000 clones, over 65% seen once. What was sequenced was peripheral blood. All receptors derive from an elderly woman with active or convalescent COVID-19.

The chain employs TRBV5-1 and TRBJ2-3; 13 bases are shared with TRBD2. V lost 2 bases and J lost 6; bases outside the gene matches: 6. Germline CDR1 SGHRS, CDR2 YFSETQ. This CDR3 is 16 amino acids long. The CDR3 spells CASSFTSGGASDTQYF. The CDR3, as DNA: TGCGCCAGCAGCTTTACTAGCGGGGGGGCGTCTGATACGCAGTATTTT.

V usage is TRBV6-6 and J usage is TRBJ2-7, with TRBD1 identical over 8 bases. The length of the CDR3 is 13 residues. CDR1 and CDR2 from the germline V gene are MNHNY and SVGAGI (reference sequence). Losses at the gene ends were 5 bases for V and 6 bases for J; bases not matched to a gene: 6. The CDR3 bases are TGTGCCAGCAGTGGACAGGGTGGGGTCGAGCAGTACTTC. It codes for CASSGQGGVEQYF.

V usage is TRBV19 and J usage is TRBJ1-2, with D tentatively TRBD1 (6 bases). V lost 1 base, J lost 5 bases, and 17 bases lay in between. This CDR3 has 16 residues. Germline V gene data show CDR1 as LNHDA and CDR2 as SQIVND (reference sequence). This chain's CDR3 is CASSIALGQGIYGYTF. CDR3 coding DNA: TGTGCCAGTAGTATAGCCCTGGGCCAGGGGATTTATGGCTACACCTTC.

This clone was recorded once. The chain has TRBV28 and TRBJ2-1, with no clear D. Germline V gives CDR1 MDHEN, CDR2 SYDVKM. V lost 7 bases to trimming and J lost 1 base, with 11 bases between them. The CDR3 runs 14 residues. CDR3 sequence: CASTDGWSYNEQFF. In DNA form, the CDR3 reads TGTGCCAGCACAGATGGTTGGTCCTACAATGAGCAGTTCTTC. Supplemented by reference TRBV28 and TRBJ2-1, the full variable domain reads DVKVTQSSRYLVKRTGEKVFLECVQDMDHENMFWYRQDPGLGLRLIYFSYDVKMKEKGDIPEGYSVSREKKERFSLILESASTNQTSMYLCASTDGWSYNEQFFGPGTRLTVL.

This rearrangement joins TRBV5-1 to TRBJ1-1; D perhaps matches TRBD1 (6 bases). V dropped 1 base and J dropped 11 bases, with 18 bases sitting between them. CDR1 is SGHRS, CDR2 YFSETQ, per germline. The CDR3 consists of 14 residues. The CDR3 DNA follows: TGCGCCAGCAGCTTGCAACAGGGTGCGGTAAGGGCTTTCTTT. Translation: CASSLQQGAVRAFF.

The chain has TRBV3-1 (or the pseudogene TRBV3-2) and TRBJ1-1; 7 positions agree with TRBD1. The CDR3 has 17 amino acids. V shed 4 bases and J 0 bases; nucleotides not matched to a gene: 11. Germline assignment: CDR1 LGHDT and CDR2 YNNKEL (reference sequence). The CDR3, as DNA: TGTGCCAGCAGCCCGAGGTGGGACAGAGAGATGAACACTGAAGCTTTCTTT. The encoded protein is CASSPRWDREMNTEAFF.

The rearrangement uses TRBV11-2 and TRBJ1-2, with a possible D match to TRBD1 (6 bases). Germline assignment: CDR1 SGHAT and CDR2 FQNNGV. Trimming took off 2 bases at V and 7 bases at J, with 14 bases between the two ends. The CDR3 extends over 14 amino acids. CDR3 protein: CASSLSQGPAGYTF. CDR3 DNA sequence: TGTGCCAGCAGCTTATCCCAGGGGCCGGCTGGCTACACCTTC.

This clone was detected only a few times. The chain combines TRBV28 with TRBJ1-5; possibly TRBD1 for D (6 bases). Per germline, CDR1 MDHEN and CDR2 SYDVKM. The CDR3 runs 15 residues. The V and J ends lost 5 bases and 8 bases respectively, with 19 bases between them. The CDR3 sequence: CASSSNRQEAKPQHF. Here the CDR3 DNA reads TGTGCCAGCAGTAGTAACAGACAGGAGGCGAAGCCCCAGCATTTT.

The chain uses TRBV3-1 (or the pseudogene TRBV3-2) and TRBJ1-2; D is ambiguous. Looked up from germline, CDR1 is LGHDT and CDR2 is YNNKEL (reference sequence). V was trimmed by 0 bases and J by 8 bases, leaving 19 bases between them. The CDR3 is 16 amino acids. This CDR3 is CASSQDPGPRANGYTF. The CDR3 DNA reads as TGTGCCAGCAGCCAAGACCCCGGGCCGAGGGCTAACGGCTACACCTTC.

This clone was seen a few times. This chain joins TRBV5-1 and TRBJ1-3; possible D gene TRBD1, 5 bases. The CDR3 is made up of 16 amino acids. Germline V CDR1 and CDR2: SGHRS, YFSETQ. V dropped 0 bases and J dropped 0 bases, with 10 bases sitting between them. The CDR3 loop is CASSLGQGYSGNTIYF. Here the CDR3 DNA reads TGCGCCAGCAGCTTGGGCCAGGGTTACTCTGGAAACACCATATATTTT.

The chain employs TRBV28 and TRBJ1-4, with unresolved D. CDR1 is MDHEN and CDR2 is SYDVKM in the germline V gene. The CDR3 extends over 14 amino acids. Between the trimmed V and J ends, which lost 5 bases and 6 bases, there was a span of 13 bases. The CDR3 loop is CASSPSGRDEKLFF. The CDR3 DNA is TGTGCCAGCAGTCCCAGCGGTCGTGATGAAAAACTGTTTTTT.

The genes are TRBV5-5 and TRBJ1-2; D is perhaps TRBD1 (6 bases). The germline gives CDR1 SGHKS, CDR2 YYEKEE (reference sequence). This CDR3 comprises 17 residues. V gave up 3 bases and J gave up 6 bases, with 24 bases separating them. CDR3 amino acids: CASSSPSIETGSDGYTF. CDR3 bases: TGTGCCAGCAGCTCCCCGTCGATCGAAACAGGGTCGGATGGCTACACCTTC.

This clone was counted a single time. The chain joins TRBV28 to TRBJ1-2, with TRBD1 as a possible D gene (5 bases). The germline V and J ends were trimmed by 1 base and 6 bases, with 12 bases remaining between them. CDR1 MDHEN and CDR2 SYDVKM come from the germline V gene. This CDR3 spans 14 amino acids. CDR3 region: CASSLLRGGDGYTF. DNA of the CDR3: TGTGCCAGCAGTTTATTGAGGGGAGGGGATGGCTACACCTTC.

Only one count was recorded for this clone. A junction boundary mismatches the germline segment, possibly from a read error. CDR3 residues: CASSVEESGGERLFF. The CDR3 DNA reads as TGTGCCAGCAGCGTAGAAGAGTCCGGGGGGGAAAGACTGTTTTTT. The J gene is TRBJ1-4, the V gene TRBV9; possibly TRBD1 for D (5 bases). Germline V gene sequence: CDR1 SGDLS, CDR2 YYNGEE. The CDR3 consists of 15 residues.

The chain is built from TRBV24-1 and TRBJ2-2, with unresolved D. CDR1 is KGHDR, CDR2 SFDVKD, per germline. Between the trimmed V and J ends, which lost 0 bases and 8 bases, there was a span of 9 bases. The CDR3 has 14 residues. CDR3 region: CATSDLPVRGELFF. In nucleotides, the CDR3 is TGTGCCACCAGTGATTTGCCCGTCAGGGGGGAGCTGTTTTTT.

The rearrangement links TRBV7-3 to TRBJ1-6, with 9 bases identical to TRBD1. V trimming: 4 bases; J trimming: 5 bases; junction bases outside the gene matches: 3. Looked up from germline, CDR1 is SGHTA and CDR2 is FQGTGA. The CDR3 sequence is 15 residues long. The CDR3 protein is CASSSTGGHNSPLHF. The DNA of the CDR3 is TGTGCCAGCAGCTCGACAGGGGGGCATAATTCACCCCTCCACTTT.

The rearrangement joins TRBV6-6 to TRBJ2-3; 10 bases align to TRBD1. The CDR3 spans 14 residues. V dropped 6 bases and J dropped 2; count of bases not matched to a gene: 2. Per germline, CDR1 MNHNY and CDR2 SVGAGI (reference sequence). The CDR3 region is CASRGQGNTDTQYF. The CDR3 DNA reads TGTGCCAGCAGGGGACAGGGGAACACAGATACGCAGTATTTT.

The chain links TRBV19 to TRBJ2-4, with 13 nucleotides matching TRBD2. Unmatched junction bases numbered 7, after V lost 5 bases and J lost 0 bases. Looked up from germline, CDR1 is LNHDA and CDR2 is SQIVND (reference sequence). The CDR3 covers 18 residues. CDR3: CASSALAGGDIAKNIQYF. CDR3 bases: TGTGCCAGTAGTGCACTAGCGGGGGGGGATATAGCCAAAAACATTCAGTACTTC. Together with reference TRBV19 and TRBJ2-4, the CDR3 gives the full variable domain: DGGITQSPKYLFRKEGQNVTLSCEQNLNHDAMYWYRQDPGQGLRLIYYSQIVNDFQKGDIAEGYSVSREKKESFPLTVTSAQKNPTAFYLCASSALAGGDIAKNIQYFGAGTRLSVL.

This rearrangement joins TRBV30 to TRBJ1-6; perhaps TRBD1 as D (5 bases). CDR1 GTSNPN and CDR2 SVGIG come from the germline V gene (reference sequence). This CDR3 spans 15 amino acids. V was pared by 0 bases and J by 5 bases, with 11 bases between. The CDR3 protein is CAWSVFRGDNSPLHF. CDR3 nucleotides: TGTGCCTGGAGTGTATTTCGGGGGGATAATTCACCCCTCCACTTT.

The V and J genes are TRBV5-6 and TRBJ2-1, with TRBD2 as a possible D gene (5 bases). Trimming stripped 0 bases from V and 4 bases from J, with 8 bases between. Germline CDR1 and CDR2: SGHDT and YYEEEE. The CDR3 runs to 14 residues. The DNA for the CDR3 is TGTGCCAGCAGCTTGGGCCCGGGATACAATGAGCAGTTCTTC. Its translation is CASSLGPGYNEQFF.

CDR3 protein: CASSPSTGSGNTIYF. The CDR3, as DNA: TGTGCCAGCAGCCCGTCGACAGGTTCTGGAAACACCATATATTTT. The rearrangement links TRBV5-6 to TRBJ1-3; possible D gene TRBD1, 6 bases. There are 15 residues in the CDR3. Germline V gene lookup returns CDR1 SGHDT and CDR2 YYEEEE. Trimming pared 4 bases from V and 1 base from J, leaving 12 bases between. Full variable domain (rest looked up from reference TRBV5-6 and TRBJ1-3): DAGVTQSPTHLIKTRGQQVTLRCSPKSGHDTVSWYQQALGQGPQFIFQYYEEEERQRGNFPDRFSGHQFPNYSSELNVNALLLGDSALYLCASSPSTGSGNTIYFGEGSWLTVV.

The rearrangement uses TRBV19 and TRBJ1-2; D is possibly TRBD1 (6 bases). The CDR3 is 12 residues long. Trimming stripped 6 bases from V and 9 bases from J, with 14 bases between. Germline V lookup: CDR1 LNHDA, CDR2 SQIVND (reference sequence). In nucleotides, the CDR3 is TGTGCCAGTAGCCCCCAGGGGTCTAGCTACACCTTC. It encodes CASSPQGSSYTF.

The V gene is TRBV18, the J gene TRBJ2-3; 8 bases line up with TRBD1. The CDR3 covers 15 residues. Germline V CDR1 and CDR2: KGHSH, LQKENI. V lost 2 bases to trimming and J lost 3 bases; unmatched junction nucleotides: 4. The CDR3 sequence is CASSPNRGRTDTQYF. CDR3 sequence (DNA): TGTGCCAGCTCACCAAACAGGGGGAGGACAGATACGCAGTATTTT.

V and J are TRBV30 and TRBJ1-3; TRBD1 agrees at 7 bases. The ends lost 4 bases at V and 3 bases at J; junction bases unmatched: 3. This CDR3 spans 13 amino acids. Per the germline V gene, CDR1 is GTSNPN and CDR2 is SVGIG (reference sequence). The CDR3 DNA reads as TGTGCCTGGAAGCGACAGGGTGGAAACACCATATATTTT. It specifies CAWKRQGGNTIYF.

The genes are TRBV6-6 and TRBJ1-3; 7 nucleotides match TRBD1. V trimming: 5 bases; J trimming: 2 bases; junction bases outside the gene matches: 18. The CDR3 runs 19 residues. Looked up from germline, CDR1 is MNHNY and CDR2 is SVGAGI (reference sequence). This chain's CDR3 is CASSRRTGILYRPGNTIYF. CDR3 DNA: TGTGCCAGCAGTCGGCGGACAGGAATACTTTATCGCCCTGGAAACACCATATATTTT.

The J gene is TRBJ1-2, the V gene TRBV24-1; 9 nucleotides align to TRBD1. The germline V gene has CDR1 KGHDR and CDR2 SFDVKD. After removal of 10 bases from V and 1 base from J, the junction contained 15 bases not matched to a gene. The CDR3 has 17 amino acids. DNA of the CDR3: TGTGCCACTCAAAATGTTCTGGGACAGGGTCATAACTATGGCTACACCTTC. Protein sequence: CATQNVLGQGHNYGYTF.

This clone was picked up a small number of times. The V gene is TRBV3-1 (or the pseudogene TRBV3-2), the J gene TRBJ1-3; D unclear. The CDR3 has 15 amino acids. Germline CDR1 and CDR2: LGHDT and YNNKEL (reference sequence). V lost 2 bases, J lost 4 bases, and 12 bases lay in between. CDR3 sequence: CASSQLSQVGNTIYF. CDR3 in DNA: TGTGCCAGCAGCCAACTATCCCAAGTGGGAAACACCATATATTTT.

This sequence joins TRBV5-1 and TRBJ1-1; 7 bases match TRBD1. The CDR3 contains 13 residues. V lost 6 bases, J lost 5 bases, and 7 bases stayed unmatched. Germline V lookup: CDR1 SGHRS, CDR2 YFSETQ. For the CDR3, the DNA is TGCGCCAGCACCACCCAGGGGGAGACTGAAGCTTTCTTT. Its translation: CASTTQGETEAFF.

The chain is built from TRBV5-1 and TRBJ2-3; 10 nucleotides match TRBD2. CDR1 SGHRS and CDR2 YFSETQ come from the germline V gene. The CDR3 extends over 17 amino acids. With 0 bases clipped from V and 4 bases from J, the junction kept 8 bases outside the gene matches. CDR3 residues: CASSLGASGGKSDTQYF. The CDR3 coding sequence is TGCGCCAGCAGCTTGGGGGCTAGCGGGGGCAAATCAGATACGCAGTATTTT. The variable domain in full, completed from reference TRBV5-1 and TRBJ2-3, reads KAGVTQTPRYLIKTRGQQVTLSCSPISGHRSVSWYQQTPGQGLQFLFEYFSETQRNKGNFPGRFSGRQFSNSRSEMNVSTLELGDSALYLCASSLGASGGKSDTQYFGPGTRLTVL.

This clone was counted between two and nine times. The chain couples TRBV19 to TRBJ1-1; no clear D gene. V was shortened by 3 bases and J by 1 base, with 3 bases between the two germline ends. This CDR3 region has 12 residues. From germline, CDR1 is LNHDA and CDR2 SQIVND (reference sequence). Here the CDR3 reads CASSIWNTEAFF. The CDR3 DNA reads as TGTGCCAGTAGTATCTGGAACACTGAAGCTTTCTTT.